What follows is one T cell receptor beta chain and its context. Its antigen is undetermined. This entry comes from a study of T cells in Graves' hyperthyroidism and ophthalmopathy. Study conclusions and caveats: Also found in blood were most expanded thyroid clonotypes above 0.001.

The CDR3 length is 14 residues. The V and J ends lost 0 bases and 3 bases, in that order; junction bases with no gene match: 3. The germline V gene encodes CDR1 SGHTS and CDR2 YDEGEE. RNA transcripts provided the source from which TCR beta CDR3 regions were amplified. HTBI primers were the set used in a first-round RT-PCR of the TCR CDR3. Each CDR3 protein gets one entry after TCRdb re-called the multiplex PCR reads with MiXCR. This table holds over 700,000 distinct CDR3 sequences, over 35% found once. Sequences were obtained from blood. The sequence was obtained from a man younger than 35 with Graves' hyperthyroidism. This chain connects TRBV5-8 to TRBJ2-7, with TRBD2 identical over 7 bases. CDR3 region: CASSLAGLGYEQYF. CDR3 in DNA: TGTGCCAGCAGCTTGGCCGGACTAGGCTACGAGCAGTACTTC.